These T cell receptor beta chains were read from a single sample in a study of tumor and adjacent non-tumor tissue in lung cancer. TCRdb analysed the multiplex PCR reads with MiXCR anew, one entry per CDR3 protein. The table shows fewer than 120,000 distinct CDR3 sequences, with 84% occurring only once. Material: lung tumor tissue. Receptors were obtained from a man aged 65-85 years with non-small cell lung cancer. The CDR3 runs from the conserved cysteine through the conserved F or W. The order of the fields is clone size, J gene, V gene, D gene, CDR3 protein, CDR3 DNA. D genes are given only for firm matches. Size is stated for part of the rows, as once, few or many counts, or as a class when the clone is expanded.

- | TRBJ2-1 | TRBV6-5 | TRBD2 | CASSYVGGRTGNRQFF | TGTGCCAGCAGTTACGTCGGCGGGAGAACTGGCAATAGGCAGTTCTTC
- | TRBJ1-2 | TRBV6-5 | - | CASSYRGDRNFDYTF | TGTGCCAGCAGTTACCGGGGTGATCGTAACTTTGACTACACCTTC
- | TRBJ1-1 | TRBV28 | - | CASSLVGTGARTEALF | -
- | TRBJ2-3 | TRBV11-2 | TRBD1 | CANSSQGFSNTQYF | TGTGCCAATAGCTCACAGGGGTTCTCAAATACGCAGTATTTT
- | TRBJ2-2 | TRBV29-1 | TRBD1 | CSVTGTGGSTRELFF | TGTAGCGTCACAGGGACAGGGGGTTCGACCAGGGAGCTGTTTTTT
- | TRBJ2-5 | TRBV4-1 | - | CTSSRLRLANQESQYF | TGCACAAGCAGCCGCTTGAGACTTGCGAATCAAGAGAGCCAGTACTTC
- | TRBJ1-1 | TRBV5-1 | TRBD1 | CTSSLVPLRTGSTEAFF | TGCACCAGCAGCTTGGTTCCCTTAAGGACAGGGTCCACTGAAGCCTTCTTT
- | TRBJ1-5 | TRBV5-5 | - | CANSLRARGQPQHF | TGTGCCAACAGCTTGCGGGCGCGGGGTCAGCCCCAGCATTTC
- | TRBJ2-6 | TRBV4-1 | TRBD1 | CANSQDVSWTGSGANVLTF | TGCGCCAACAGCCAAGATGTTTCCTGGACAGGCTCTGGGGCCAACGTCCTGACTTTC
many | TRBJ1-2 | TRBV20-1 | TRBD1 | CSAAPGQVNYGYTF | TGCAGTGCTGCCCCGGGACAGGTTAACTATGGCTACACCTTC
- | TRBJ2-7 | TRBV5-6 | TRBD1 | CASSSNRGNFGYEQYF | TGTGCCAGCAGCTCTAACAGGGGGAACTTTGGGTACGAACAGTATTTC
- | TRBJ1-1 | TRBV13 | - | CASSLPLATNTEAFF | TGTGCCAGCAGCCTCCCTCTGGCTACGAACACTGAAGCTTTCTTT
- | TRBJ2-7 | TRBV11-2 | - | CASSPPAETPTYEQYF | TGTGCTAGCAGCCCCCCCGCCGAGACACCAACCTACGAGCAATACTTC
- | TRBJ1-1 | TRBV4-1 | - | CASIPGTATYTEAFF | TGCGCCAGCATCCCGGGGACGGCGACTTACACTGAAGCTTTCTTC
many | TRBJ2-7 | TRBV6-1 | TRBD2 | CASSGRDYSYEQYF | TGTGCCAGCAGTGGCCGGGACTACTCCTACGAGCAGTACTTC
once | TRBJ2-5 | TRBV5-6 | - | CVSNWDFRGETQYF | TGTGTTAGCAACTGGGACTTCAGGGGAGAGACCCAGTACTTC
- | TRBJ2-5 | TRBV5-4 | - | CASSLHKGITRDTKYF | TGTGCCAGCAGCCTTCACAAGGGGATAACGAGAGATACCAAGTACTTC
- | TRBJ2-5 | TRBV12-3/TRBV12-4 | - | CASSSDRGQEIRYF | TGTGCCAGCAGTTCGGATAGGGGCCAAGAGATCCGGTACTTC
- | TRBJ1-1 | TRBV6-5 | - | CASSRVSGKTFF | TGTGCCAGCAGCCGCGTCTCCGGGAAGACTTTCTTT
- | TRBJ2-5 | TRBV20-1 | - | CRVDTQETQYF | TGCAGAGTGGACACGCAAGAGACCCAGTACTTC
- | TRBJ1-5 | TRBV6-6 | - | CASSSPENQAQHF | TGTGCAAGCAGCTCCCCAGAGAATCAGGCCCAGCATTTT
- | TRBJ2-5 | TRBV13 | TRBD2 | CASSKYRLAGGPKETQYF | TGTGCCAGTAGCAAATACAGACTAGCGGGAGGGCCGAAAGAGACCCAGTACTTC
- | TRBJ1-1 | TRBV6-1 | TRBD1 | CATGTGGYTEAFF | TGTGCCACCGGGACAGGGGGCTATACTGAAGCTTTCTTT
- | TRBJ2-7 | TRBV7-9 | - | CVSSSIHASGSYEQYF | TGTGTCAGCAGCTCAATACACGCCTCTGGCTCCTACGAGCAGTACTTC
once | TRBJ1-6 | TRBV29-1 | TRBD1 | CIVTRTGNSPIHF | TGCATCGTGACTAGGACAGGCAATTCACCCATCCACTTT
- | TRBJ1-2 | TRBV12-3/TRBV12-4 | TRBD1 | CANTIGTGYGYTF | TGTGCCAACACTATCGGGACAGGCTATGGCTACACCTTC
- | TRBJ1-3 | TRBV7-8 | - | CASSRLRSPGITIYF | TGTGCCAGCAGCCGTCTCAGGTCCCCTGGAATCACCATATATTTT
- | TRBJ2-7 | TRBV6-5 | - | CVSSYVRGTYEQYF | TGTGTCAGCAGTTACGTGAGGGGGACATACGAGCAGTACTTT
- | TRBJ2-7 | TRBV20-1 | - | CNARHFRVKAYEQYF | TGCAATGCTAGACATTTCAGAGTAAAAGCCTACGAGCAGTACTTC
- | TRBJ1-2 | TRBV10-3 | TRBD1 | CAISEYGTGPYGYTF | TGTGCCATCAGTGAGTATGGGACAGGCCCCTATGGTTACACCTTC
few | TRBJ2-2 | TRBV9 | - | CASSGQIAAGELFF | TGTGCCAGCAGCGGACAGATAGCGGCCGGGGAGCTGTTTTTT
- | TRBJ2-5 | TRBV5-6 | - | CASSNKRAGVRETQYF | TGTGCTAGCAGTAACAAGCGGGCAGGCGTGCGAGAGACCCAGTACTTC
- | TRBJ2-7 | TRBV6-5 | - | CASSYADFYEQYF | TGTGCCAGCAGTTACGCAGACTTCTACGAGCAGTACTTC
- | TRBJ2-7 | TRBV11-2 | TRBD1 | CASSEDRGPYEQYF | TGTGCCAGCAGCGAGGACAGGGGTCCCTACGAGCAGTACTTC
- | TRBJ1-1 | TRBV29-1 | - | CSVVVERPEASF | TGCAGCGTTGTGGTGGAGCGGCCTGAAGCTTCCTTT
- | TRBJ2-1 | TRBV11-3 | TRBD2 | CTSSLLGTSGGYNGQFF | TGTACTAGCAGCCTCCTAGGGACTAGCGGGGGCTACAATGGGCAGTTCTTC
once | TRBJ2-1 | TRBV11-1 | - | CANSPRPRQGPHEQFF | TGTGCCAACAGTCCCCGGCCGAGGCAGGGGCCACATGAGCAGTTCTTC
- | TRBJ2-7 | TRBV4-1 | - | CASSQDWTYAYEQYF | TGCGCCAGCAGCCAAGATTGGACCTACGCCTACGAGCAGTACTTC
- | TRBJ2-2 | TRBV29-1 | - | CSADVARVTGEPFF | TGCAGCGCTGACGTAGCGAGGGTCACCGGGGAGCCGTTTTTT
- | TRBJ2-1 | TRBV10-3 | - | CAIGGTIGTPSYNEQFF | TGTGCCATCGGTGGAACCATCGGGACTCCTTCCTACAATGAGCAGTTCTTC
- | TRBJ2-5 | TRBV11-1 | TRBD1 | CASSGQVDVEAQYF | TGTGCCAGCAGTGGACAGGTGGATGTGGAGGCCCAGTACTTC
- | TRBJ2-1 | TRBV12-3/TRBV12-4 | - | CASSGADPHLTISYNEQFF | TGTGCCAGCAGTGGAGCGGACCCTCACCTCACCATCTCCTACAATGAGCAGTTCTTT
- | TRBJ1-3 | TRBV2 | - | CASNEVRGSSGNTIYF | TGTGCCAGCAATGAGGTCAGGGGTAGCTCTGGAAACACCATATATTTT
- | TRBJ1-2 | TRBV4-3 | TRBD1 | CPSSREADRAYGYTF | TGCCCCAGCAGCCGAGAGGCCGACAGGGCCTATGGCTACACCTTC
- | TRBJ2-3 | TRBV28 | - | CASSFSRGRGTVTQYF | TGTGCCAGCAGTTTCTCCAGAGGGAGAGGAACAGTTACGCAATATTTT
many | TRBJ2-1 | TRBV2 | TRBD2 | CASSEGLAGYNEQFF | TGTGCCAGCAGTGAAGGACTAGCGGGATACAATGAGCAGTTCTTC
- | TRBJ2-1 | TRBV11-2 | TRBD1 | CASSHGTGRDNEQSF | TGTGCCAGCAGCCATGGGACAGGGAGGGACAATGAGCAGTCCTTC
- | TRBJ1-1 | TRBV5-1 | TRBD1 | CASSLNPGRFDRVPEAFF | TGCGCCAGCAGCTTGAACCCAGGCCGTTTCGACAGGGTACCTGAAGCTTTCTTT
few | TRBJ1-2 | TRBV12-3/TRBV12-4 | TRBD1 | CVISLQRTGWNYGYTF | TGTGTCATCAGTTTACAAAGGACAGGTTGGAACTATGGCTACACCTTC
- | TRBJ2-7 | TRBV6-1 | TRBD2 | CASSTPFSGKYEQYF | TGTGCCAGCAGTACCCCATTTAGCGGGAAATACGAGCAATACTTC
- | TRBJ2-1 | TRBV24-1 | TRBD2 | CATSGILAGVREQYF | TGTGCCACCAGTGGTATATTAGCGGGAGTTCGGGAGCAATACTTC
- | TRBJ2-7 | TRBV28 | TRBD2 | CASSLHLLGGSYEQYF | TGTGCCAGCAGTTTACATCTACTGGGAGGGTCCTACGAGCAATACTTC
- | TRBJ2-7 | TRBV6-2/TRBV6-3 | TRBD2 | CASWSTSVSTYEQYF | TGTGCCAGCTGGTCTACTAGCGTGAGTACCTACGAGCAGTACTTC
- | TRBJ2-3 | TRBV6-2/TRBV6-3 | TRBD1 | CATWTGMIADTQYF | TGTGCCACCTGGACAGGGATGATCGCAGATACGCAGTATTTT
- | TRBJ2-7 | TRBV10-3 | - | CAISESNRVRFYEQYF | TGTGCCATCAGTGAGTCGAACAGGGTGCGGTTCTACGAGCAGTATTTC
- | TRBJ1-1 | TRBV11-2 | TRBD1 | CASSRDRGDAFF | TGTGCCAGCAGCAGGGACAGGGGAGACGCTTTCTTT
- | TRBJ2-3 | TRBV29-1 | TRBD2 | CSVLLTSTDMQYF | TGCAGCGTGTTACTGACTAGCACAGATATGCAGTATTTT
- | TRBJ2-3 | TRBV29-1 | - | CSTRQEFGTDTQYF | TGCAGCACCAGACAGGAGTTCGGCACAGATACACAGTATTTT
- | TRBJ2-3 | TRBV29-1 | - | CSVGRQASEDRQYF | TGCAGCGTTGGGCGACAAGCTTCAGAGGATAGGCAGTATTTT
- | TRBJ2-3 | TRBV6-2/TRBV6-3 | - | CASSYWTAQTDTQYF | TGTGCCAGCAGTTACTGGACCGCGCAGACAGATACGCAGTATTTT